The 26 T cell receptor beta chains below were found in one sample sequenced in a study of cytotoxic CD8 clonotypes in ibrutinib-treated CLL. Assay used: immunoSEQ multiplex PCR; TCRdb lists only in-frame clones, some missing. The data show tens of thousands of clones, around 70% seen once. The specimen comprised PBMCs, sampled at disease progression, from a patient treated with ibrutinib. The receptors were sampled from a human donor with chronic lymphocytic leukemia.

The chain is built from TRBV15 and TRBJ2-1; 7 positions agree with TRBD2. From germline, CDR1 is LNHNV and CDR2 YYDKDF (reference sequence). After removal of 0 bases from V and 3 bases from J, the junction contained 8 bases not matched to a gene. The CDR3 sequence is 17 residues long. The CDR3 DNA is TGTGCCACCAGCAGAGAGCGGCGGGGGACCCTCTACAATGAGCAGTTCTTC. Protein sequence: CATSRERRGTLYNEQFF. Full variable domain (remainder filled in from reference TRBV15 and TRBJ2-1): DAMVIQNPRYQVTQFGKPVTLSCSQTLNHNVMYWYQQKSSQAPKLLFHYYDKDFNNEADTPDNFQSRRPNTSFCFLDIRSPGLGDTAMYLCATSRERRGTLYNEQFFGPGTRLTVL.

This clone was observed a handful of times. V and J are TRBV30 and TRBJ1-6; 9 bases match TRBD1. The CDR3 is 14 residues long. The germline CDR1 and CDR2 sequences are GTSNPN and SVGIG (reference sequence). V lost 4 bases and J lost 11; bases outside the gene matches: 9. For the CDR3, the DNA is TGTGCCTGGAACCTCGGGACAGGGAAACCACCCCTCCACTTT. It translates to CAWNLGTGKPPLHF. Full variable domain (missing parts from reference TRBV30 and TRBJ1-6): SQTIHQWPATLVQPVGSPLSLECTVEGTSNPNLYWYRQAAGRGLQLLFYSVGIGQISSEVPQNLSASRPQDRQFILSSKKLLLSDSGFYLCAWNLGTGKPPLHFGNGTRLTVT.

CDR3 loop: CASRQAAVAFF. In DNA form, the CDR3 reads TGTGCCAGTCGCCAGGCCGCGGTAGCTTTCTTT. The chain couples TRBV19 to TRBJ1-1; D is unclear. The CDR3 is made up of 11 amino acids. From germline, CDR1 is LNHDA and CDR2 SQIVND (reference sequence). V lost 8 bases and J lost 10, with 14 bases in between.

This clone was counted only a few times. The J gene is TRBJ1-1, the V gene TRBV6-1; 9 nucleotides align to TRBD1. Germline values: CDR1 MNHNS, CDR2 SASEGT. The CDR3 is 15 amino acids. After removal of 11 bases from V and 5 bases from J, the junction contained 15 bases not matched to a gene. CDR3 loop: CAGEGTGNGLTEAFF. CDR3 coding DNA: TGTGCCGGGGAAGGGACAGGGAACGGATTGACTGAAGCTTTCTTT.

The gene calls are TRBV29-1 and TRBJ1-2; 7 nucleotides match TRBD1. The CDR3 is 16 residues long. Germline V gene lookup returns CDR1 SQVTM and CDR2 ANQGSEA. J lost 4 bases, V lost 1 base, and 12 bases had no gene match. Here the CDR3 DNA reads TGCAGCGTTGAAGCCGAGGGGGCAGGAGGGGCCTATGGCTACACCTTC. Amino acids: CSVEAEGAGGAYGYTF.

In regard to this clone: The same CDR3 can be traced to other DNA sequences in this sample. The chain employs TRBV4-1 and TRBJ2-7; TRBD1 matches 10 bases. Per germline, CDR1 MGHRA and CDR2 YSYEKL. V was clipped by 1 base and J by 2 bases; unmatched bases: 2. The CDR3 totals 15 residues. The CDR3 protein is CASSQGTGGTYEQYF. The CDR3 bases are TGCGCCAGCAGCCAAGGGACAGGGGGAACCTACGAGCAGTACTTC.

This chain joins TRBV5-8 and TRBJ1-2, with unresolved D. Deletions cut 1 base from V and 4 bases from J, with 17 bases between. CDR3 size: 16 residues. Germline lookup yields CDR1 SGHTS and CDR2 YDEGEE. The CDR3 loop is CASSLRSYMPLYGYTF. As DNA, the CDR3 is TGTGCCAGCAGCTTGCGGAGTTACATGCCCCTCTATGGCTACACCTTC.

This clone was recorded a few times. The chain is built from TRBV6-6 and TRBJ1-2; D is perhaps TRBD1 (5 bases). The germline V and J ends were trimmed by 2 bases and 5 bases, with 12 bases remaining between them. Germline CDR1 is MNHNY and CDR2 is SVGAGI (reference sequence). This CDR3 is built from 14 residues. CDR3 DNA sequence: TGTGCCAGCAGTTACGGGGGGAGGGATTATGGCTACACCTTC. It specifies CASSYGGRDYGYTF.

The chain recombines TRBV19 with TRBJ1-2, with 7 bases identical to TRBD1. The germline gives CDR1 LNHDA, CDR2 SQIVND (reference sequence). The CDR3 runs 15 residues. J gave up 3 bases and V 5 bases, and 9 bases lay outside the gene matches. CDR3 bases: TGTGCCAGTAGTCCCTCCGGCAGGGGGGACTATGGCTACACCTTC. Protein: CASSPSGRGDYGYTF.

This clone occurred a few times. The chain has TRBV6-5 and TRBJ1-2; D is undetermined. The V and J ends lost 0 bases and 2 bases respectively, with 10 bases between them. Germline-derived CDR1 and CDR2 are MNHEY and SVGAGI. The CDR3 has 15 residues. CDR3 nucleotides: TGTGCCAGCAGTTACTCTAGTGGCAGGAACTATGGCTACACCTTC. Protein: CASSYSSGRNYGYTF.

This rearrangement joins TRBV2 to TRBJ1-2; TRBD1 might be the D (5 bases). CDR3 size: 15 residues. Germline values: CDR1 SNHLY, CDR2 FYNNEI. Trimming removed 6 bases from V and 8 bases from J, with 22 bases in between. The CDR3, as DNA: TGTGCCAGCAGCCGACGACGGCCCCAGGGTAGCGGCTACACCTTC. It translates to CASSRRRPQGSGYTF.

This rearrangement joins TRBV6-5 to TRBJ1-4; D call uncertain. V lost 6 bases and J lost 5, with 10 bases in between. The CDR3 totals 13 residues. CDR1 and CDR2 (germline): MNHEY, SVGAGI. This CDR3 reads CASRPGLNEKLFF. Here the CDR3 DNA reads TGTGCCAGCAGACCGGGCCTCAATGAAAAACTGTTTTTT.

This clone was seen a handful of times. This CDR3 reads CASARAGGDNEQFF. CDR3 DNA sequence: TGCGCCAGCGCTCGGGCGGGGGGTGACAATGAGCAGTTCTTC. The chain recombines TRBV10-1 with TRBJ2-1, with 8 bases matching TRBD2. The germline CDR1 and CDR2 sequences are WNHNN and SYGVQD (reference sequence). After removal of 8 bases from V and 5 bases from J, the junction contained 8 bases not matched to a gene. This CDR3 spans 14 amino acids.

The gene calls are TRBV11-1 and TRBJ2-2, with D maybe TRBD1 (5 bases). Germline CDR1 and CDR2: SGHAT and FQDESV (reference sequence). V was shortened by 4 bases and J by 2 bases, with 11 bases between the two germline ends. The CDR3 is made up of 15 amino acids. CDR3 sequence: CASSSRTKNTGELFF. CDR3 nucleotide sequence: TGTGCCAGCAGCTCGAGGACAAAAAACACCGGGGAGCTGTTTTTT.

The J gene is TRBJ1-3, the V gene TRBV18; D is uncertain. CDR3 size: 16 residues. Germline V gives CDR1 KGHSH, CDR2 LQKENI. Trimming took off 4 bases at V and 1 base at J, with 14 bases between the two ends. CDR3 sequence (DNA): TGTGCCAGCTCACTTGGGAATTTCGCTTCTGGAAACACCATATATTTT. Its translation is CASSLGNFASGNTIYF.

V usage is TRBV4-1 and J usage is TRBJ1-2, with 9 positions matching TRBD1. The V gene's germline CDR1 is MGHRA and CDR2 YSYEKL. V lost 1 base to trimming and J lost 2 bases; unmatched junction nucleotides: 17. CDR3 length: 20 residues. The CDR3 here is CASSQVSTTLGTGLNYGYTF. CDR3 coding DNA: TGCGCCAGCAGCCAAGTCTCCACCACCCTCGGGACAGGGCTGAACTATGGCTACACCTTC.

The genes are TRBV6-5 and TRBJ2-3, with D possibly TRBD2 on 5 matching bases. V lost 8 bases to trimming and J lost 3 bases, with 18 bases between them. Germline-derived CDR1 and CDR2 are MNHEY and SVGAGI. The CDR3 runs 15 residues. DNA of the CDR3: TGTGCCAGCCGAGCGGCACACGCCGGAACAGATACGCAGTATTTT. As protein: CASRAAHAGTDTQYF.

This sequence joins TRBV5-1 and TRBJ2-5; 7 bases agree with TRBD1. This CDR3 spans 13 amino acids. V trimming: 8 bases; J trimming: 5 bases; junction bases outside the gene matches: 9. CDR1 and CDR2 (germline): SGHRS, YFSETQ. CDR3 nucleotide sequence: TGCGCCAGTCAACAGGGGCAATGGGAGACCCAGTACTTC. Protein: CASQQGQWETQYF.

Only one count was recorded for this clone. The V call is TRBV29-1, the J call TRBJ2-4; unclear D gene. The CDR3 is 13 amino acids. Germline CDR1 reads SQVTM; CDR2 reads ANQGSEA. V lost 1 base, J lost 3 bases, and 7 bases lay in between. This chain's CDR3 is CSVEGGGKNIQYF. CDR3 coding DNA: TGCAGCGTTGAAGGGGGTGGCAAAAACATTCAGTACTTC.

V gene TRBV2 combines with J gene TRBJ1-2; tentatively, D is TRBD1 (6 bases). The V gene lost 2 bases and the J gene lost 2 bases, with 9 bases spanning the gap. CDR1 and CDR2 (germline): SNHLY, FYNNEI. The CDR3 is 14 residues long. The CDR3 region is CASSERQDNYGYTF. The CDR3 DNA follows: TGTGCCAGCAGTGAAAGACAGGACAACTATGGCTACACCTTC. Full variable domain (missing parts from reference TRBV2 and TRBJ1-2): EPEVTQTPSHQVTQMGQEVILRCVPISNHLYFYWYRQILGQKVEFLVSFYNNEISEKSEIFDDQFSVERPDGSNFTLKIRSTKLEDSAMYFCASSERQDNYGYTFGSGTRLTVV.

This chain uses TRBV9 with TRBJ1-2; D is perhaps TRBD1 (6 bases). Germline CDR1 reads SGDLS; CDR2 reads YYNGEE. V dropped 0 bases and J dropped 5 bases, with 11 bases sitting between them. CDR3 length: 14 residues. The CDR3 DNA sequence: TGTGCCAGCAGCGTAGATGAGGGGGGATATGGCTACACCTTC. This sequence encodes CASSVDEGGYGYTF.

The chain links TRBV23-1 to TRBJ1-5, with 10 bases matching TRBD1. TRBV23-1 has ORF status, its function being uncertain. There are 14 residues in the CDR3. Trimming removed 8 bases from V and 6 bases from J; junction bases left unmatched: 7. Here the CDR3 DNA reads TGCGCCAGCCAGGGACAGGGGTGGCCTCAGCCCCAGCATTTT. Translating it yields CASQGQGWPQPQHF.

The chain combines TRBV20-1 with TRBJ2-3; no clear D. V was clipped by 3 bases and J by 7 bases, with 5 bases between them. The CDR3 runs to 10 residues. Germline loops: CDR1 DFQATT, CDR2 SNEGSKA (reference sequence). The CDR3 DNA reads TGCAGTGCTAGTGTGAATACGCAGTATTTT. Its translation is CSASVNTQYF.

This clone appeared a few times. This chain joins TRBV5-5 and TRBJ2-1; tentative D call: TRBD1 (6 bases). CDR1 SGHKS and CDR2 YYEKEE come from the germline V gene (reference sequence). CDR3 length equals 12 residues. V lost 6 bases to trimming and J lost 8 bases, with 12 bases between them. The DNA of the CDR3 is TGTGCCAGCAACTCAGGGGTAGATGAGCAGTTCTTC. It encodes CASNSGVDEQFF.

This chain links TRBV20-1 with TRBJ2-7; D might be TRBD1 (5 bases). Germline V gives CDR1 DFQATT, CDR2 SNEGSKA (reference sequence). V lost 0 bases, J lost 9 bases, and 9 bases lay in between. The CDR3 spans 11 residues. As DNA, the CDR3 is TGCAGTGCTAGAGATGGGCAGGGGCAGTACTTC. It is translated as CSARDGQGQYF.

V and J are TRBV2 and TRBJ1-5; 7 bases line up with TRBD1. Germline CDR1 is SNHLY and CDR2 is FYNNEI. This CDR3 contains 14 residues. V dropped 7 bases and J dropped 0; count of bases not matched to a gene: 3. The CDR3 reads CASTDRDSNQPQHF. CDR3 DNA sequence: TGTGCCAGCACCGACAGGGATAGCAATCAGCCCCAGCATTTT.